This is a list of T cell receptor beta chains from one sample in a study of blood T cell repertoires in COVID-19. Here immunoSEQ multiplex PCR was the method, and the copy in TCRdb shows in-frame clones only, minus some. This sample has around 450,000 clones, with 90% found just once. Sequenced material: PBMCs or T cells enriched from blood (not recorded which). Receptor source: a man between 18 and 35 years old who had recovered from COVID-19. The CDR3 runs from the conserved cysteine through the conserved F or W. D genes are given only for firm matches. Some rows mark clone size as missing; the rest say once, few, many or name a class of expanded clone.

D gene	V gene	clone size	J gene	CDR3 DNA	CDR3 protein
NA	TRBV5-6	NA	TRBJ1-1	TGTGCCAGCAGCCAAGTGCCGGGGAACACTGAAGCTTTCTTT	CASSQVPGNTEAFF
NA	TRBV5-1	NA	TRBJ1-2	TGCGCCAGCAGCTCGAGCTCTCCAGGGGCCTATGGCTACACCTTC	CASSSSSPGAYGYTF
NA	TRBV10-3	once	TRBJ1-1	TGTGCCATCACAGATGGCCGGGACACTGAAGCTTTCTTT	CAITDGRDTEAFF
NA	TRBV3-1/TRBV3-2	NA	TRBJ1-1	TGTGCCAGCAGCCCAATGGGGGCGCAGGGTGAAGCTTTCTTT	CASSPMGAQGEAFF
NA	TRBV9	NA	TRBJ1-6	TGTGCCAGCAGCGTAGAAGACAGGTGGAATCTATTTAATTCACCCCTCCACTTT	CASSVEDRWNLFNSPLHF
TRBD1	TRBV7-6	NA	TRBJ1-4	TGTGCCATCCCTGGGACAGGGAAGGGAACTAATGAAAAACTGTTTTTT	CAIPGTGKGTNEKLFF
NA	TRBV9	NA	TRBJ1-3	TGTGCCAGCAGCGCCCAACTCGGTAGAAACTCTGGAAACACCATATATTTT	CASSAQLGRNSGNTIYF
TRBD1	TRBV6-5	NA	TRBJ2-5	TGTGCCAGCAGTTACTCGGGGGCCAGGGGGTGGGAGACCCAGTACTTC	CASSYSGARGWETQYF
TRBD1	TRBV5-6	NA	TRBJ2-7	TGTGCCAGCAGCTTGGGTAGGACAGGCCAGTACTTC	CASSLGRTGQYF
NA	TRBV5-1	NA	TRBJ2-1	TGCGCCAGCAGCTTGGCAGGGGGGATTGACAATGAGCAGTTCTTC	CASSLAGGIDNEQFF
TRBD1	TRBV10-3	NA	TRBJ1-1	TGTGCCATCAGTACAGGGGGTATTGGGAACACTGAAGCTTTCTTT	CAISTGGIGNTEAFF
TRBD2	TRBV30	NA	TRBJ2-7	TGTGCCTGGAGTGTACGGTTATTAGCGGGGACGTACCACGAGCAGTACTTC	CAWSVRLLAGTYHEQYF
TRBD2	TRBV15	NA	TRBJ2-2	TGTGCCACCAGCAGAGATAGCGGGGGGAACACCGGGGAGCTGTTTTTT	CATSRDSGGNTGELFF
NA	TRBV6-1	NA	TRBJ1-5	TGTGCCAGCAGTGAATACGGGAAATCCTATCAGCCCCAGCATTTT	CASSEYGKSYQPQHF
NA	TRBV3-1/TRBV3-2	NA	TRBJ2-2	TGTGCCAGCAGCCAAGATACGGTGAACACCGGGGAGCTGTTTTTT	CASSQDTVNTGELFF
NA	TRBV30	once	TRBJ1-2	TGTGCCTGGTGGCCGGGGGTTACAGGAGACGGAAACTATGGCTACACCTTC	CAWWPGVTGDGNYGYTF
NA	TRBV2	NA	TRBJ1-4	TGTGCCAGCAGTGAAGTTTTATTAGAGGGGGGGATTGAAAAACTGTTTTTT	CASSEVLLEGGIEKLFF
TRBD1	TRBV5-8	NA	TRBJ1-2	TGTGCCAGCAGCTTGAAGGGGGCCTATGGCTACACCTTC	CASSLKGAYGYTF
TRBD1	TRBV19	once	TRBJ1-5	TGTGCCAGTAGCTGGGACAGAGCTTCCGATCAGCCCCAGCATTTT	CASSWDRASDQPQHF
NA	TRBV10-1	NA	TRBJ1-6	TGCGCCAGCAGTGAGGGTTCCGGACCCCTCCACTTT	CASSEGSGPLHF
NA	TRBV2	NA	TRBJ1-2	TGTGCCAGCAGCTGGGCAGACTATGGCTACACCTTC	CASSWADYGYTF
TRBD1	TRBV29-1	NA	TRBJ1-2	TGCAGCGTTACCGACAGGGCTAACTATGGCTACACCTTC	CSVTDRANYGYTF
TRBD1	TRBV7-9	NA	TRBJ2-6	TGTGCCAGCAGGCTCGCAGCTCGGACAGGGTCTGCTGGGGCCAACGTCCTGACTTTC	CASRLAARTGSAGANVLTF
NA	TRBV2	NA	TRBJ1-1	TGTGCCAGCAGAGATGACAGCCCTAGTGAAGCTTTCTTT	CASRDDSPSEAFF
TRBD2	TRBV7-9	NA	TRBJ2-3	TGTGCCAGCAGCCCAAGCGGGGCCGGGACAGATACGCAGTATTTT	CASSPSGAGTDTQYF
NA	TRBV28	once	TRBJ1-2	TGTGCCAGCCGGGTCCTGCATGGCTACACCTTC	CASRVLHGYTF
NA	TRBV3-1/TRBV3-2	NA	TRBJ2-5	TGTGCCAGCCGTAGGGGCCGGGAGACCCAGTACTTC	CASRRGRETQYF
TRBD2	TRBV11-3	NA	TRBJ2-2	TGTGCCAGCAGCCGTAGCGGGACGAACACCGGGGAGCTGTTTTTT	CASSRSGTNTGELFF
TRBD2	TRBV10-1	NA	TRBJ2-2	TGCGCCAGCCCTTGGGGGGAGGGGAACACCGGGGAGCTGTTTTTT	CASPWGEGNTGELFF
NA	TRBV5-1	NA	TRBJ1-1	TGCGCCAGCAGACGAGGGAACACTGAAGCTTTCTTT	CASRRGNTEAFF
NA	TRBV10-1	NA	TRBJ1-1	TGCGCCAGCAACAGACACAGGGACGCTGACGACACTGAAGCTTTCTTT	CASNRHRDADDTEAFF
NA	TRBV25-1	NA	TRBJ1-1	TGTGCCAGCAGTGACAGGGGCCCTGAAGCTTTCTTT	CASSDRGPEAFF
NA	TRBV10-1	NA	TRBJ1-1	TGCGCCAGCAGTGCAGGGGTCGTCACTGAAGCTTTCTTT	CASSAGVVTEAFF
NA	TRBV3-1/TRBV3-2	NA	TRBJ1-2	TGTGCCAGCAGCCAAGTGGGGCCCTTGACAGGACGTTATGGCTACACCTTC	CASSQVGPLTGRYGYTF
TRBD1	TRBV27	NA	TRBJ1-5	TGTGCCAGCAGTTTAACAGGGGGCAATAGCAATCAGCCCCAGCATTTT	CASSLTGGNSNQPQHF
NA	TRBV30	NA	TRBJ2-1	TGTGCCTGGAGTGTCGGCGGGGCCGGCTACAATGAGCAGTTCTTC	CAWSVGGAGYNEQFF
TRBD1	TRBV9	NA	TRBJ1-2	TGTGCCAGCAGCTCGTGGGGGACAGCTACTTATGGCTACACCTTC	CASSSWGTATYGYTF
NA	TRBV10-1	NA	TRBJ2-7	TGCGCCAGCAGTGAGGTCCCCGTATCCGAGCAGTACTTC	CASSEVPVSEQYF
TRBD2	TRBV30	NA	TRBJ2-3	TGTGCCTGGAGTGTAAGTGCGGGAGGGCCCACAGATACGCAGTATTTT	CAWSVSAGGPTDTQYF
TRBD1	TRBV19	NA	TRBJ1-6	TGTGCCAGTATATTGACCCCAGGGGGCAATTCACCCCTCCACTTT	CASILTPGGNSPLHF
NA	TRBV19	NA	TRBJ1-4	TGTGCCAGTAGTGGCAGGAATGAAAAACTGTTTTTT	CASSGRNEKLFF
TRBD1	TRBV18	few	TRBJ1-2	TGTGCCAGCTCATCGACAGGGAGCTATGGCTACACCTTC	CASSSTGSYGYTF
NA	TRBV18	once	TRBJ1-3	TGTGCCAGCTCCGAGGGTATTGGAACTGGAAACACCATATATTTT	CASSEGIGTGNTIYF